This is a list of T cell receptor beta chains from one sample in a study of blood T cell repertoires in COVID-19. The repertoire was sequenced with immunoSEQ multiplex PCR; TCRdb's copy has only in-frame clones and lacks some. The sample contains 35,000 to 50,000 clones, about 90% of which appear only once. The sample consisted of peripheral blood. The receptors stem from a man in his forties or fifties with active COVID-19. Each CDR3 is given with its conserved first and last residue. Fields, in order: clone size, D gene, V gene, J gene, CDR3 DNA, CDR3 protein. The D gene is left open where the match is weak. Not all rows give a size; the values are once, few, many and, for expanded clones, a class.

.	TRBD1	TRBV4-2	TRBJ2-1	TGTGCCAGCAGCCAACTCCCCGGGACAGGGGGCAATGAGCAGTTCTTC	CASSQLPGTGGNEQFF
.	.	TRBV7-3	TRBJ1-6	TGTGCCAGCAGCCCCGGGTACAATTCACCCCTCCACTTT	CASSPGYNSPLHF
.	.	TRBV28	TRBJ2-7	TGTGCCAGCTCCACAGGCTACGAGCAGTACTTC	CASSTGYEQYF
.	TRBD1	TRBV27	TRBJ2-2	TGTGCCAGCGGAAGGACAGGGGGGATCACCGGGGAGCTGTTTTTT	CASGRTGGITGELFF
.	TRBD2	TRBV19	TRBJ2-7	TGTGCGGGGGGGGGTTCCAGAGGGTACGAGCAGTACTTC	CAGGGSRGYEQYF
.	.	TRBV7-9	TRBJ1-3	TGTGCCAGCAGCTTAAGCAACAGGGCTGGAAACACCATATATTTT	CASSLSNRAGNTIYF
.	.	TRBV7-9	TRBJ1-2	TGTGCCAGCAGCTCGAAGAACGGGGATAACTATGGCTACACCTTC	CASSSKNGDNYGYTF
.	TRBD2	TRBV11-2	TRBJ2-5	TGTGCCAGCAGCTTAGCGGGGGGGACCCAGTACTTC	CASSLAGGTQYF
.	.	TRBV4-2	TRBJ1-1	TGTGCCAGCAGCCAAGAACAGCACACTGAAGCTTTCTTT	CASSQEQHTEAFF
.	.	TRBV19	TRBJ1-3	TGTGCCAGTCGCGCGGGGGCGGGCTCTGGAAACACCATATATTTT	CASRAGAGSGNTIYF
.	.	TRBV5-1	TRBJ2-3	TGCGCCAGCAGCTGGGGGACTTCCCCTCACACAGATACGCAGTATTTT	CASSWGTSPHTDTQYF
.	.	TRBV25-1	TRBJ1-1	TGTGCCAGCCATTCTCGGACATTAGAAGCTTTCTTT	CASHSRTLEAFF
.	.	TRBV19	TRBJ1-2	TGTGCCAGTAGTACGAACTCGGGACTCCTGAAGGGCTACACCTTC	CASSTNSGLLKGYTF
.	.	TRBV27	TRBJ2-1	TGTGCCAGCAGAAAGGGGCATGAGCAGTTCTTC	CASRKGHEQFF
once	TRBD1	TRBV3-1/TRBV3-2	TRBJ1-1	TGTGCCAGCAGCCAAGATCGGGGGGACAGGGGGCACACTGAAGCTTTCTTT	CASSQDRGDRGHTEAFF
.	.	TRBV5-1	TRBJ1-2	TGCGCCAGCAGCTCCTCAAATAGGAGGGTCTATGGCTACACCTTC	CASSSSNRRVYGYTF
.	TRBD1	TRBV6-2/TRBV6-3	TRBJ1-2	TGTGCCAGCAGTCCCAAGCCGGGGACAGGGGGCCGGTCTGGCTACACCTTC	CASSPKPGTGGRSGYTF
once	.	TRBV6-1	TRBJ1-5	TGTGCCAGCAGTGACGGGTCCAATCAGCCCCAGCATTTT	CASSDGSNQPQHF
.	TRBD1	TRBV6-5	TRBJ2-7	TGTGCCAGCAGTTCCAGGGGGGAGCAGTACTTC	CASSSRGEQYF
.	.	TRBV11-2	TRBJ2-1	TGTGCCAGCAGCTTATTAGGCAGCGGTTTATTAAATGAGCAGTTCTTC	CASSLLGSGLLNEQFF
.	.	TRBV5-8	TRBJ1-2	TGTGCCAGCAGCTTGTTCGGGGAAGCTAACTATGGCTACACCTTC	CASSLFGEANYGYTF
.	.	TRBV18	TRBJ1-5	TGTGCCAGCTCACCGGCGGGTGTTAGCAATCAGCCCCAGCATTTT	CASSPAGVSNQPQHF
.	TRBD2	TRBV5-1	TRBJ2-3	TGCGCCAGCAGCTTGGCGCTAGCGGGGGGGAATACGCAGTATTTT	CASSLALAGGNTQYF